These T cell receptor beta chains were read from a single sample in a study of PD-1 blockade in classical Hodgkin lymphoma. Profiling relied on immunoSEQ multiplex PCR, and the TCRdb table lists in-frame clones only, not all of them. Among over 20,000 clones listed, 80% were seen once. Sequencing was performed on peripheral blood mononuclear cells (PBMCs), taken before the fourth cycle of nivolumab. These receptors were collected from a human donor with classical Hodgkin lymphoma. Both conserved end residues are part of each CDR3. D genes are given only for firm matches. Clone sizes are given selectively: once, few, many, or a class where the clone is expanded.

J: TRBJ2-4
D: -
size: -
V: TRBV6-5
DNA: TGTGCCAGCGCGGGACAGCTGAAAAACATTCAGTACTTC
CDR3: CASAGQLKNIQYF

J: TRBJ1-2
D: -
size: -
V: TRBV20-1
DNA: TGCAGTGCCCCGGGGCCCTATGGCTACACCTTC
CDR3: CSAPGPYGYTF

J: TRBJ1-1
D: -
size: -
V: TRBV5-1
DNA: TGCGCCAGCAGCTACGGGACTAGTAACACTGAAGCTTTCTTT
CDR3: CASSYGTSNTEAFF

J: TRBJ2-7
D: -
size: -
V: TRBV5-1
DNA: TGCGCCAGCGGTGCCGGGACCCAAGTCGGCGAGCAGTACTTC
CDR3: CASGAGTQVGEQYF

J: TRBJ2-2
D: -
size: -
V: TRBV9
DNA: TGTGCCAGCAGCGTAGCTCTGAGGGACCGGAGACTATTGAACACCGGGGAGCTGTTTTTT
CDR3: CASSVALRDRRLLNTGELFF

J: TRBJ1-1
D: -
size: -
V: TRBV30
DNA: TGTGCCTGGAGCCGACCGCTTGAAGCTTTCTTT
CDR3: CAWSRPLEAFF

J: TRBJ1-5
D: -
size: -
V: TRBV4-2
DNA: TGTGCCAGCAGCCAAGATTGGGGCCAGCCCCAGCATTTT
CDR3: CASSQDWGQPQHF

J: TRBJ1-3
D: -
size: -
V: TRBV7-3
DNA: TGTGCCAGCAGCTTCAGGGATGGAAACACCATATATTTT
CDR3: CASSFRDGNTIYF

J: TRBJ2-5
D: -
size: -
V: TRBV9
DNA: TGTGCCAGCAGCGTAGTGGCGCTGGGAGAGACCCAGTACTTC
CDR3: CASSVVALGETQYF

J: TRBJ2-1
D: TRBD2
size: medium-sized
V: TRBV7-3
DNA: TGTGCCAGCAGCTTAATTGTCTTAGGGACTAGCGGGGGCAATGAGCAGTTCTTC
CDR3: CASSLIVLGTSGGNEQFF

J: TRBJ2-1
D: -
size: few
V: TRBV7-9
DNA: TGTGCCAGCCCCCAGGGCCCTTACAATGAGCAGTTCTTC
CDR3: CASPQGPYNEQFF

J: TRBJ2-2
D: TRBD2
size: -
V: TRBV2
DNA: TGTGCCAGCAAGGCCCCGGGACTACCCAACACCGGGGAGCTGTTTTTT
CDR3: CASKAPGLPNTGELFF

J: TRBJ1-2
D: TRBD1
size: -
V: TRBV2
DNA: TGTGCCAGCACCCCGAGGACAGGGGAGACCTATGGCTACACCTTC
CDR3: CASTPRTGETYGYTF

J: TRBJ2-7
D: TRBD2
size: -
V: TRBV27
DNA: TGTGCCAGCAGTTTCAGGGACAGGGGACTAGCGGGATCCTACGAGCAGTACTTC
CDR3: CASSFRDRGLAGSYEQYF

J: TRBJ2-5
D: -
size: -
V: TRBV2
DNA: TGTGCCAGCAGTGAACCCCTTGAGGGCCTGGAGACCCAGTACTTC
CDR3: CASSEPLEGLETQYF

J: TRBJ2-1
D: TRBD2
size: -
V: TRBV5-1
DNA: TGCGCCAGCAGTTATGGGACTACCCCGGTCAATGAGCAGTTCTTC
CDR3: CASSYGTTPVNEQFF

J: TRBJ1-5
D: -
size: -
V: TRBV6-6
DNA: TGTGCCAGCAGTTTAGCCGTTCCCGGGGGCAATCAGCCCCAGCATTTT
CDR3: CASSLAVPGGNQPQHF

J: TRBJ2-7
D: -
size: -
V: TRBV5-1
DNA: TGCGCCAGCAGCTCAACTTCTGGGGGCAGGACCTACGAGCAGTACTTC
CDR3: CASSSTSGGRTYEQYF

J: TRBJ2-7
D: -
size: -
V: TRBV11-2
DNA: TGTGCCAGCAGCACACAGGGTAGATTCCACGAGCAGTACTTC
CDR3: CASSTQGRFHEQYF

J: TRBJ1-1
D: TRBD1
size: -
V: TRBV5-1
DNA: TGCGCCAGCAGCCCCTTCGACAGGGTCACTGAAGCTTTCTTT
CDR3: CASSPFDRVTEAFF

J: TRBJ2-1
D: -
size: -
V: TRBV19
DNA: TGTGCCAGTAGTATTGCCACCTTTTCCTACAATGAGCAGTTCTTC
CDR3: CASSIATFSYNEQFF

J: TRBJ2-7
D: -
size: -
V: TRBV2
DNA: TGTGCCAGTAGCGTGCCCATAACCTACGAGCAGTACTTC
CDR3: CASSVPITYEQYF

J: TRBJ2-3
D: -
size: -
V: TRBV5-1
DNA: TGCGCCAGCAGCTTGGCCACAGATACGCAGTATTTT
CDR3: CASSLATDTQYF

J: TRBJ1-2
D: -
size: medium-sized
V: TRBV5-8
DNA: TGTGCCAGCAGCTTGTATACGGGGTCGACTAACTATGGCTACACCTTC
CDR3: CASSLYTGSTNYGYTF

J: TRBJ2-2
D: TRBD2
size: -
V: TRBV7-9
DNA: TGTGCCAGCAGCTTAGCGATGGGACTAGAGAAGCTGTTTTTT
CDR3: CASSLAMGLEKLFF

J: TRBJ2-3
D: -
size: -
V: TRBV7-9
DNA: TGTGCCAGCGCAACCAGTACTAGCACAGATACGCAGTATTTT
CDR3: CASATSTSTDTQYF

J: TRBJ1-3
D: TRBD1
size: -
V: TRBV10-3
DNA: TGTGCCATCAGATTTGGACAGGGGGCAGACACCATATATTTT
CDR3: CAIRFGQGADTIYF

J: TRBJ2-1
D: -
size: once
V: TRBV27
DNA: TGTGCCAGTCTTAGACTTAACCCCCGGGACATCCAGTTCTTC
CDR3: CASLRLNPRDIQFF

J: TRBJ2-7
D: -
size: -
V: TRBV4-3
DNA: TGCGCCAGCAGCCAAGGACAGGCGTTCTACGAGCAGTACTTC
CDR3: CASSQGQAFYEQYF

J: TRBJ2-3
D: TRBD1
size: few
V: TRBV19
DNA: TGTGCCAGCCTACAGGAAGGACAGGGGGCGGATACGCAGTATTTT
CDR3: CASLQEGQGADTQYF

J: TRBJ2-1
D: -
size: -
V: TRBV9
DNA: TGTGCCAGCAGCGACCGGGACGATAGCTCCTACAATGAGCAGTTCTTC
CDR3: CASSDRDDSSYNEQFF

J: TRBJ2-7
D: -
size: once
V: TRBV5-1
DNA: TGCGCCAGCAGCTTGAGCAGGGCCTCCACGAACGAGCAGTACTTC
CDR3: CASSLSRASTNEQYF

J: TRBJ2-7
D: -
size: few
V: TRBV2
DNA: TGTGCCAGCAGCGCAAGCTCCTACGAGCAGTACTTC
CDR3: CASSASSYEQYF

J: TRBJ2-2
D: TRBD2
size: -
V: TRBV6-1
DNA: TGTGCCAGCAGTGGTAGACTAGCGGGAGGCGGGGGCACCGGGGAGCTGTTTTTT
CDR3: CASSGRLAGGGGTGELFF

J: TRBJ2-2
D: -
size: -
V: TRBV5-4
DNA: TGTGCCAGCAGCTCAGTGGCGAACACCGGGGAGCTGTTTTTT
CDR3: CASSSVANTGELFF

J: TRBJ2-2
D: -
size: -
V: TRBV6-1
DNA: TGTGCCAGCAGCGAAGATGATAGCTTTTCCGGGGAGCTGTTTTTT
CDR3: CASSEDDSFSGELFF

J: TRBJ2-3
D: -
size: -
V: TRBV7-2
DNA: TGTGCCAGCAGCTCGAGGAGGGTGCGGTCAGATACGCAGTATTTT
CDR3: CASSSRRVRSDTQYF